This entry describes one TCR beta chain. What it binds is unknown. The CDR3 contains 14 residues. With 3 bases removed from V and 3 bases from J, the gap between germline ends came to 9 bases. The germline gives CDR1 SGDLS, CDR2 YYNGEE. The sample is drawn from a study of T cell responses to AZD1222 COVID-19 vaccine. Study-level information: Recipients boosted at about 4 weeks or about 12 weeks are pooled. Study-level findings and limits: The repertoires were collected only after the peak T cell response. Females outnumbered males among donors, who were mostly white British; clonal diversity was possibly underestimated. Spike-specific TCR breadth and depth rose after two AZD1222 doses.

Sequencing used immunoSEQ multiplex PCR; TCRdb keeps in-frame clones, though not all of them. The sample has 100,000 to 150,000 clones; roughly 90% are singletons. This clonotype originated in an adult in good health. The chain is built from TRBV9 and TRBJ2-2; D remains ambiguous. The specimen comprised peripheral blood, sampled on day 0 of AZD1222 vaccination. CDR3 DNA: TGTGCCAGCAGCGGATGGTCGGACACCGGGGAGCTGTTTTTT. This codes for CASSGWSDTGELFF.